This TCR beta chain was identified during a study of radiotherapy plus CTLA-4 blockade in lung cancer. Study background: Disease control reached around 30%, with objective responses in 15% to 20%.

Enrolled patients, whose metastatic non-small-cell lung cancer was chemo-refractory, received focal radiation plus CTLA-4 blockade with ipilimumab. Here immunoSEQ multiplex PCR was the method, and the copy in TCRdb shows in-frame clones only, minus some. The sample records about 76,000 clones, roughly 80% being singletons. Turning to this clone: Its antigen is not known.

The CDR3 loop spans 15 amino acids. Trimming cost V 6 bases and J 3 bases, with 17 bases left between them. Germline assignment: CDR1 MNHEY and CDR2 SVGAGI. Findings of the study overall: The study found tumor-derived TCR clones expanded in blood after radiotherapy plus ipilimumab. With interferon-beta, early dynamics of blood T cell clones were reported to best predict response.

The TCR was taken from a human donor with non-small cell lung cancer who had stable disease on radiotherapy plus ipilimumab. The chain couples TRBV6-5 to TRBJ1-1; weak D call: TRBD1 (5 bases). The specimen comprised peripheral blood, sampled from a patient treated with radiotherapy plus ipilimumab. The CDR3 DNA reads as TGTGCCAGCAGGCCGACAGAAACTCAGTACACTGAAGCTTTCTTT. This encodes CASRPTETQYTEAFF.